A selection of T cell receptor beta chains follows, all from one sample in a study of CD8 T cells in Susac syndrome. MiXCR, run by TCRdb on the immunoSEQ multiplex PCR reads, gives a single entry per CDR3 protein. In the table there are around 170,000 distinct CDR3 sequences, 95% of which are singletons. The sample was CD4+ T cells from PBMCs. The receptors were gathered from a human donor with Susac syndrome. CDR3s leave out the opening cysteine and the closing phenylalanine or tryptophan. The order of the fields is J gene, V gene, CDR3 protein.

>TRBJ1-5|TRBV12-3/TRBV12-4
ASRFGYVNQPQH
>TRBJ2-5|TRBV20-1
SARVSTSQETQY
>TRBJ2-5|TRBV28
ASTRSGETQY
>TRBJ2-2|TRBV9
ASSVVSGTTGELF
>TRBJ1-1|TRBV20-1
SAGDMMAF
>TRBJ1-2|TRBV7-3
ASSPQPNYGYT
>TRBJ1-2|TRBV28
ASNEPGTNNYGYT
>TRBJ2-7|TRBV5-1
ASSLVPSGAPSYEQY
>TRBJ2-5|TRBV6-6
ASSYSLETQY
>TRBJ1-6|TRBV12-3/TRBV12-4
ASSLGSSNSPLH
>TRBJ2-1|TRBV12-3/TRBV12-4
ASRKRLAGGTYNEQF
>TRBJ2-1|TRBV12-3/TRBV12-4
ASKGTGGYNEQF
>TRBJ1-3|TRBV30
AWSVLGGGSGNTIY
>TRBJ2-1|TRBV10-3
AISERESYNEQF
>TRBJ1-1|TRBV4-3
ASSQLTGRVGRTEAF
>TRBJ1-2|TRBV9
ASSVSGLMWGYT
>TRBJ1-5|TRBV6-6
ASSPLGEGTNQPQH
>TRBJ2-3|TRBV5-1
ASRDLAGTDTQY
>TRBJ2-7|TRBV11-2
ASSPGNEQY
>TRBJ2-7|TRBV4-2
ASSQAGIMTVGEQY
>TRBJ1-1|TRBV30
AWSVGGPRI
>TRBJ2-5|TRBV14
ASSEGPVDQY
>TRBJ1-6|TRBV20-1
SAQGYNSPLH
>TRBJ2-3|TRBV10-3
AISESLAGQSTHTQY
>TRBJ2-1|TRBV4-3
ASSQLTGEQF
>TRBJ2-7|TRBV29-1
SVVGTSMLQY
>TRBJ2-5|TRBV29-1
SERLAEETQY
>TRBJ1-2|TRBV18
ASSPEADYGYT
>TRBJ2-3|TRBV20-1
SARDWGGVHDTQY
>TRBJ1-2|TRBV29-1
SVGEVRGQGGYT
>TRBJ2-1|TRBV29-1
SVVPGTVAYNEQF
>TRBJ2-7|TRBV29-1
SGSGTSGGLSYEQY
>TRBJ1-1|TRBV5-1
ASSLYAGQENTEAF
>TRBJ2-7|TRBV12-3/TRBV12-4
ASKKGEAIAY
>TRBJ2-7|TRBV12-3/TRBV12-4
ASSRDRISYEQY
>TRBJ2-7|TRBV29-1
SVQRGSYEQY
>TRBJ2-7|TRBV9
ASSSLYEQY
>TRBJ2-5|TRBV20-1
SARPTGGETQY
>TRBJ2-2|TRBV2
ASSEWTGFTGELF